This entry describes one TCR beta chain. The CDR3 is 14 residues long. Germline values: CDR1 SGDLS, CDR2 YYNGEE. V dropped 0 bases and J dropped 4; count of bases not matched to a gene: 3. This entry belongs to a study of blood T cell repertoires in COVID-19. The method was immunoSEQ multiplex PCR; TCRdb's version includes in-frame clones alone and lacks a portion of them. Here the sample spans 150,000 to 200,000 clones, around four fifths being singletons. The V gene is TRBV9, the J gene TRBJ2-5, with TRBD1 identical over 7 bases. The specimen was peripheral blood. The origin of this receptor is a woman over 75 with acute or convalescent COVID-19. The CDR3 loop reads CASSVEAGGETQYF. The CDR3 nucleotides are TGTGCCAGCAGCGTAGAGGCAGGGGGAGAGACCCAGTACTTC.